The 18 T cell receptor beta chains reported below all come from one sample, sequenced in a study of CD8 T cells in ankylosing spondylitis. MiXCR, applied by TCRdb to the 5' RACE reads, yields one record per CDR3 protein. The sample includes 25,000 to 30,000 distinct CDR3 sequences, 6.5% to 9.5% seen only once; the top ten take just under 30%. Sequencing input: blood. These receptors originate from a male donor with ankylosing spondylitis or in good health (not recorded which).

A few counts support this clonotype. The rearrangement joins TRBV28 to TRBJ1-6; 7 bases match TRBD1. The CDR3 runs 14 residues. The germline V gene encodes CDR1 MDHEN and CDR2 SYDVKM. The trim removed 5 bases at V and 9 bases at J, leaving 7 bases unmatched. The CDR3 nucleotides read TGTGCCAGCAGTCGGGGACAGTCCCGTTCACCCCTCCACTTT. Residues: CASSRGQSRSPLHF.

The rearrangement joins TRBV24-1 to TRBJ2-7; D may match TRBD1 or TRBD2 (5 bases each). The V end was cut by 4 bases, the J end by 5 bases, with 20 bases between. The germline V gene has CDR1 KGHDR and CDR2 SFDVKD. There are 16 residues in the CDR3. This CDR3 reads CATSETTTSGTHEQYF. CDR3 DNA: TGTGCCACCAGTGAAACGACCACCTCCGGGACCCACGAGCAGTACTTC.

The table lists this clonotype with a few counts. The gene calls are TRBV20-1 and TRBJ1-4; 8 nucleotides line up with TRBD1. Per germline, CDR1 DFQATT and CDR2 SNEGSKA (reference sequence). Unmatched junction bases numbered 4, after V lost 0 bases and J lost 7 bases. The CDR3 contains 14 residues. In nucleotides, the CDR3 is TGCAGTGCTAGAGATGACAGGGGAGGTGAAAAACTGTTTTTT. This sequence encodes CSARDDRGGEKLFF.

This clonotype was recorded many times. The chain employs TRBV20-1 and TRBJ2-2; D perhaps matches TRBD1 (6 bases). This CDR3 is 16 amino acids long. Germline-derived CDR1 and CDR2 are DFQATT and SNEGSKA (reference sequence). V was shortened by 3 bases and J by 3 bases, with 17 bases between the two germline ends. The CDR3 spells CSASPGWGLYTGELFF. In DNA form, the CDR3 reads TGCAGTGCTAGCCCCGGGTGGGGGCTGTACACCGGGGAGCTGTTTTTT.

The chain links TRBV29-1 to TRBJ2-1; 7 bases are shared with TRBD1. There are 11 residues in the CDR3. Germline V lookup: CDR1 SQVTM, CDR2 ANQGSEA. The J segment lost 10 bases and the V segment lost 7 bases, leaving 7 bases of the junction unmatched. DNA of the CDR3: TGCAGCGGGGACCAAGGGGGCGAGCAGTTCTTC. This sequence encodes CSGDQGGEQFF.

This clonotype has a count of ten or more. V usage is TRBV20-1 and J usage is TRBJ2-1; D is unclear. Germline CDR1 is DFQATT and CDR2 is SNEGSKA (reference sequence). V lost 0 bases, J lost 2 bases, and 11 bases lay in between. The CDR3 runs 15 residues. CDR3 region: CSARDLKAPYNEQFF. The CDR3 bases are TGCAGTGCTAGAGATCTGAAGGCACCCTACAATGAGCAGTTCTTC.

The rearrangement links TRBV7-2 to TRBJ2-5; TRBD1 aligns across 8 bases. CDR3 length equals 15 residues. Germline V gene data show CDR1 as SGHTA and CDR2 as FQGNSA. With 5 bases clipped from V and 5 bases from J, the junction kept 10 bases outside the gene matches. The CDR3 DNA follows: TGTGCCAGCAGCCCGAGGGACAGGCCGAGGGAGACCCAGTACTTC. Amino acids: CASSPRDRPRETQYF.

The chain joins TRBV7-2 to TRBJ2-3, with D perhaps TRBD1 (6 bases). CDR3 length: 16 residues. CDR1 SGHTA and CDR2 FQGNSA come from the germline V gene. V was shortened by 0 bases and J by 4 bases, with 14 bases between the two germline ends. The CDR3 DNA reads as TGTGCCAGCAGCTTAGCGGGGGCCGACCCACCAGATACGCAGTATTTT. Protein product: CASSLAGADPPDTQYF.

The sample holds a few counts of this clonotype. The CDR3 is CSATQGSFSYNEQFF. The CDR3 bases are TGCAGTGCTACCCAGGGGTCTTTCTCCTACAATGAGCAGTTCTTC. This chain uses TRBV20-1 with TRBJ2-1; D possibly corresponds to TRBD1 (6 bases). Trimming removed 4 bases at V and 0 bases at J, with 13 bases between. The CDR3 length is 15 residues. Germline CDR1 and CDR2: DFQATT and SNEGSKA (reference sequence).

This clonotype was recorded many times. V and J are TRBV27 and TRBJ2-3, with no clear D. The ends were cut back, 3 bases at V and 3 bases at J, with 7 bases in the middle. The CDR3 spans 13 residues. Germline-derived CDR1 and CDR2 are MNHEY and SMNVEV (reference sequence). CDR3 protein: CASSFSVTDTQYF. The CDR3 bases are TGTGCCAGCAGTTTTTCAGTAACAGATACGCAGTATTTT.

The genes are TRBV7-9 and TRBJ2-7; D call uncertain. Looked up from germline, CDR1 is SEHNR and CDR2 is FQNEAQ (reference sequence). The CDR3 spans 14 residues. The ends were cut back, 1 base at V and 2 bases at J, with 9 bases in the middle. The CDR3 DNA is TGTGCCAGCAGCTTAGTTGGGCAGACCTACGAGCAGTACTTC. Its translation is CASSLVGQTYEQYF.

The J gene is TRBJ2-2, the V gene TRBV19; D may be TRBD1 (6 bases). V lost 5 bases, J lost 2 bases, and 12 bases lay in between. Germline loops: CDR1 LNHDA, CDR2 SQIVND (reference sequence). The CDR3 extends over 15 amino acids. The CDR3 spells CASSLGTRNTGELFF. CDR3 bases: TGTGCCAGTAGTCTCGGGACACGCAACACCGGGGAGCTGTTTTTT.

This clonotype was counted between two and nine times. The chain carries TRBV12-5 and TRBJ2-3, with D possibly TRBD2 on 6 matching bases. CDR3 length equals 17 residues. CDR1 and CDR2 from the germline V gene are LGHNT and FRNRAP. Deletions cut 3 bases from V and 0 bases from J, with 16 bases between. As DNA, the CDR3 is TGTGCTAGTGGTTTAGACCCCAGGCGGGATAGCACAGATACGCAGTATTTT. Its protein product is CASGLDPRRDSTDTQYF.

This clonotype was recorded many times. The CDR3 region has the DNA TGTGCCAGCAGCAGCCCCGGGACAGCGGATCTAGCCAAAAACATTCAGTACTTC. Amino acid sequence: CASSSPGTADLAKNIQYF. V gene TRBV21-1 combines with J gene TRBJ2-4; the table's TRBD2 call for D was not verified on the DNA. TRBV21-1 counts as a pseudogene. The CDR3 is made up of 18 amino acids.

This clonotype showed up many times. V gene TRBV7-3 combines with J gene TRBJ2-3; 9 bases are a match to TRBD2. The V gene end was trimmed by 0 bases and the J gene end by 4 bases; junction bases not matched to a gene: 8. The CDR3 runs to 17 residues. The V gene's germline CDR1 is SGHTA and CDR2 FQGTGA. The CDR3 DNA reads as TGTGCCAGCAGCTTAACCGGGACTAGCATAGGGTCAGATACGCAGTATTTT. Translating gives CASSLTGTSIGSDTQYF.

The chain links TRBV7-2 to TRBJ2-3; 8 positions match TRBD2. Trimming removed 3 bases from V and 7 bases from J; junction bases left unmatched: 12. The V gene's germline CDR1 is SGHTA and CDR2 FQGNSA. The CDR3 sequence is 16 residues long. The CDR3 region has the DNA TGTGCCAGCAGCTTTGCCAGCGGGAGCGGCTCTTATACGCAGTATTTT. It is translated as CASSFASGSGSYTQYF.

This clonotype has a handful of counts. CDR3 in DNA: TGTGCCAGCAGCTTACCTGGACTGACGAACACCGGGGAGCTGTTTTTT. Encoded protein: CASSLPGLTNTGELFF. The gene calls are TRBV7-9 and TRBJ2-2, with a weak D call TRBD2 (5 bases). V was clipped by 2 bases and J by 0 bases, with 10 bases between them. CDR3 length: 16 amino acids. Looked up from germline, CDR1 is SEHNR and CDR2 is FQNEAQ (reference sequence).

CDR3 loop: CASRKSGQKETQYF. The CDR3 region has the DNA TGTGCCAGCAGAAAAAGCGGACAGAAAGAGACCCAGTACTTC. This chain connects TRBV12-3 or TRBV12-4 to TRBJ2-5, with a tentative D call TRBD1 (6 bases). The V gene lost 6 bases and the J gene lost 3 bases, with 14 bases spanning the gap. The CDR3 is 14 amino acids.